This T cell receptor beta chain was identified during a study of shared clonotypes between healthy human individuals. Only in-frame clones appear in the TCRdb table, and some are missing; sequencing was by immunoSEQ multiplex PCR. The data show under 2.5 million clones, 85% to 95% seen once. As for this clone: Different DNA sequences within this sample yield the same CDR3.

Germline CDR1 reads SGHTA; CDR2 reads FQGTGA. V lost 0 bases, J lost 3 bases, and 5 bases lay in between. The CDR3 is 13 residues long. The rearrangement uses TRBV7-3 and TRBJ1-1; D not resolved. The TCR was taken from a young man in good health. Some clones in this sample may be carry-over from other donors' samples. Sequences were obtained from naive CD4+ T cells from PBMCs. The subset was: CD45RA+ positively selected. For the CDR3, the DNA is TGTGCCAGCAGCTTAACTCGCGACACTGAAGCTTTCTTT. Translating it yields CASSLTRDTEAFF.